The 16 T cell receptor beta chains reported below all come from one sample, sequenced in a study of shared clonotypes between healthy human individuals. TCRdb's copy holds only in-frame clones and misses some; the assay was immunoSEQ multiplex PCR. The sample lists some 2,100,000 clones, around 95% seen once, with less than 0.15% in the top ten. The sequencing sample was made of naive CD4+ T cells sorted from blood. The subset denotes: CD45RA+ positively selected. All receptors come from a man younger than 30 in good health.

V usage is TRBV7-2 and J usage is TRBJ1-3; no definite D call. Trimming took off 3 bases at V and 0 bases at J, with 9 bases between the two ends. Germline assignment: CDR1 SGHTA and CDR2 FQGNSA. The CDR3 runs 15 residues. CDR3 protein: CASSLGRPSGNTIYF. The CDR3 DNA is TGTGCCAGCAGCTTGGGCAGGCCCTCTGGAAACACCATATATTTT.

The chain recombines TRBV4-2 with TRBJ1-2; D remains unclear. This CDR3 is 15 amino acids long. The V gene lost 0 bases and the J gene lost 5 bases, with 13 bases spanning the gap. The germline V gene encodes CDR1 LGHNA and CDR2 YNFKEQ. The CDR3 loop is CASSQDQAGVYGYTF. CDR3 bases: TGTGCCAGCAGCCAAGACCAGGCAGGAGTGTATGGCTACACCTTC.

In nucleotides, the CDR3 is TGCGCCAGCAGCCAAGATCGATTAGGACTAGCGGGAGTCTCCTACGAGCAGTACTTC. It specifies CASSQDRLGLAGVSYEQYF. The V and J genes are TRBV4-1 and TRBJ2-7, with TRBD2 identical over 13 bases. Losses at the gene ends were 0 bases for V and 0 bases for J; bases not matched to a gene: 8. Germline values: CDR1 MGHRA, CDR2 YSYEKL. The CDR3 is 19 amino acids.

J is TRBJ1-4 and V is TRBV5-1, with D possibly matching TRBD1 (5 bases). Germline assignment: CDR1 SGHRS and CDR2 YFSETQ. Trimming took off 8 bases at V and 2 bases at J, with 34 bases between the two ends. The CDR3 consists of 21 residues. The CDR3: CARDSTWRGEGGRTTNEKLFF. CDR3 DNA sequence: TGCGCCAGAGACAGTACCTGGAGAGGTGAGGGAGGGAGAACCACTAATGAAAAACTGTTTTTT. Full variable domain (rest looked up from reference TRBV5-1 and TRBJ1-4): KAGVTQTPRYLIKTRGQQVTLSCSPISGHRSVSWYQQTPGQGLQFLFEYFSETQRNKGNFPGRFSGRQFSNSRSEMNVSTLELGDSALYLCARDSTWRGEGGRTTNEKLFFGSGTQLSVL.

Details on this clone: Other DNA sequences from this sample encode an identical CDR3 as well. The chain uses TRBV7-2 and TRBJ1-3; D gene unclear. The CDR3 consists of 13 residues. Germline V lookup: CDR1 SGHTA, CDR2 FQGNSA. V was pared by 5 bases and J by 0 bases, with 5 bases between. This chain's CDR3 is CASSPGSGNTIYF. The CDR3 DNA follows: TGTGCCAGCAGCCCAGGCTCTGGAAACACCATATATTTT.

The J gene is TRBJ2-2, the V gene TRBV4-1, with a possible D match to TRBD2 (7 bases). The CDR3 runs 17 residues. The germline CDR1 and CDR2 sequences are MGHRA and YSYEKL. V lost 4 bases, J lost 5 bases, and 20 bases lay in between. In DNA, the CDR3 is TGCGCCAGCAGCCGAATCCGGGGGGACATATTTACCGGGGAGCTGTTTTTT. Translated: CASSRIRGDIFTGELFF.

The chain is built from TRBV30 and TRBJ2-1; D is undetermined. The CDR3 consists of 15 residues. Germline V gene lookup returns CDR1 GTSNPN and CDR2 SVGIG (reference sequence). Trimming shortened V by 4 bases and J by 6 bases, and 19 bases separated the two germline ends. The CDR3 region has the DNA TGTGCCTGGAAAGAGGTACTAAAACACGGCAATGAGCAGTTCTTC. It specifies CAWKEVLKHGNEQFF.

The rearrangement uses TRBV4-1 and TRBJ1-5; D possibly corresponds to TRBD1 (5 bases). V was pared by 2 bases and J by 2 bases, with 10 bases between. The CDR3 totals 15 residues. In germline, CDR1 is MGHRA, CDR2 YSYEKL. The CDR3 protein is CASSQQQVGNQPQHF. The CDR3, as DNA: TGCGCCAGCAGCCAACAACAGGTGGGCAATCAGCCCCAGCATTTT.

The chain recombines TRBV5-6 with TRBJ1-2, with 8 positions matching TRBD1. Germline assignment: CDR1 SGHDT and CDR2 YYEEEE. This CDR3 region has 19 residues. V lost 2 bases, J lost 0 bases, and 15 bases stayed unmatched. The CDR3 DNA follows: TGTGCCAGCAGCTTCAAAGCAGGGACAGGCGGCGTTACTAACTATGGCTACACCTTC. This translates into CASSFKAGTGGVTNYGYTF.

The chain joins TRBV23-1 to TRBJ1-5; possibly TRBD1 for D (5 bases). TRBV23-1 carries the ORF label, with uncertain function. Trimming stripped 0 bases from V and 0 bases from J, with 9 bases between. This CDR3 spans 16 amino acids. The CDR3 loop is CASSQSERGSNQPQHF. Here the CDR3 DNA reads TGCGCCAGCAGTCAATCAGAGAGGGGTAGCAATCAGCCCCAGCATTTT.

The chain is built from TRBV7-2 and TRBJ2-3; no clear D. The V end was cut by 2 bases, the J end by 3 bases, with 12 bases between. The CDR3 covers 15 residues. Germline CDR1 SGHTA, CDR2 FQGNSA. The CDR3 coding sequence is TGTGCCAGCAGCTTACTTCGACTGGGGACAGATACGCAGTATTTT. Its protein is CASSLLRLGTDTQYF.

The rearrangement joins TRBV6-5 to TRBJ1-2, with 8 bases matching TRBD1. This CDR3 region has 15 residues. The germline gives CDR1 MNHEY, CDR2 SVGAGI. V trimming: 6 bases; J trimming: 0 bases; junction bases outside the gene matches: 6. The CDR3 is CASSDPGQANYGYTF. For the CDR3, the DNA is TGTGCCAGCAGCGACCCGGGACAGGCTAACTATGGCTACACCTTC.

This chain connects TRBV10-3 to TRBJ2-5; 9 bases are a match to TRBD2. Trimming took 0 bases from V and 2 from J; bases not matched to a gene: 4. This CDR3 is 16 amino acids long. The germline gives CDR1 ENHRY, CDR2 SYGVKD. The DNA for the CDR3 is TGTGCCATCAGTGAGTCTGGCGGGGGGGCACAAGAGACCCAGTACTTC. Protein sequence: CAISESGGGAQETQYF.

The gene calls are TRBV7-2 and TRBJ2-3; no clear D gene. CDR1 and CDR2 from the germline V gene are SGHTA and FQGNSA. Trimming shortened V by 4 bases and J by 0 bases, and 11 bases separated the two germline ends. The CDR3 covers 15 residues. The CDR3 DNA reads as TGTGCCAGCAGCTCCTCAGTGTATAGCACAGATACGCAGTATTTT. This gives the protein CASSSSVYSTDTQYF. The variable domain in full, with the rest retrieved from reference TRBV7-2 and TRBJ2-3, is GAGVSQSPSNKVTEKGKDVELRCDPISGHTALYWYRQSLGQGLEFLIYFQGNSAPDKSGLPSDRFSAERTGGSVSTLTIQRTQQEDSAVYLCASSSSVYSTDTQYFGPGTRLTVL.

Worth noting for this clone: Other nucleotide sequences from this sample produce the same CDR3. The chain is built from TRBV20-1 and TRBJ2-7; D gene unclear. Trimming removed 0 bases at V and 4 bases at J, with 4 bases between. Germline V gene sequence: CDR1 DFQATT, CDR2 SNEGSKA (reference sequence). CDR3 size: 11 residues. The CDR3 region is CSARDKYEQYF. As DNA, the CDR3 is TGCAGTGCTAGAGATAAGTACGAGCAGTACTTC.

This chain uses TRBV10-3 with TRBJ2-6; TRBD2 is a possible D gene (6 bases). The V end lost 3 bases, the J end lost 4 bases, and 7 bases lay between the germline ends. The CDR3 covers 14 residues. CDR1 and CDR2 from the germline V gene are ENHRY and SYGVKD. The CDR3 protein is CAISEGGGANVLTF. In DNA, the CDR3 is TGTGCCATCAGTGAAGGAGGGGGGGCCAACGTCCTGACTTTC.